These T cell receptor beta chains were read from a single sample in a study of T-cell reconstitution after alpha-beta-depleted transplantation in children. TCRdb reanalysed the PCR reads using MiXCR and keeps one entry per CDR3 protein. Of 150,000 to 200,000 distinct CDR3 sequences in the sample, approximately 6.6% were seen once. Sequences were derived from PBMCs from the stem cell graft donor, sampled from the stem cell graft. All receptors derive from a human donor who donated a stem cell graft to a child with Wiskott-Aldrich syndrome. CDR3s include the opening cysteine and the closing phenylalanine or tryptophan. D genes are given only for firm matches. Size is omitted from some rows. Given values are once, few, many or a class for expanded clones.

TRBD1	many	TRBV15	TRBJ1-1	CATSREPRDREAFF	TGTGCCACCAGCAGAGAACCTAGGGACAGAGAAGCTTTCTTT
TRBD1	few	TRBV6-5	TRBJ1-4	CASSYSRQGRGNEKLFF	TGTGCCAGCAGTTACTCCAGACAGGGGAGAGGGAATGAAAAACTGTTTTTT
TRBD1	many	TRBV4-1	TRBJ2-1	CASKQGASSYNEQFF	TGCGCCAGCAAACAGGGGGCTAGCTCCTACAATGAGCAGTTCTTC
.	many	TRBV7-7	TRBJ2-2	CASSEDSYTGELFF	TGTGCCAGCAGCGAGGATAGCTACACCGGGGAGCTGTTTTTT
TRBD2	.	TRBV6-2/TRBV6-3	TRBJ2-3	CASSPGTTPDTQYF	TGTGCCAGCAGTCCCGGGACTACCCCTGATACGCAGTATTTT
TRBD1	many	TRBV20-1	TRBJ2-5	CSAIDRVGQETQYF	TGCAGTGCTATCGACAGGGTTGGGCAAGAGACCCAGTACTTC
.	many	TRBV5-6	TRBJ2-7	CASSLLNPRRSYEQYF	TGTGCCAGCAGCCTCTTGAACCCCCGACGGTCCTACGAGCAGTACTTC
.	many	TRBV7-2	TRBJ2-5	CASSSLPQETQYF	TGTGCCAGCAGCTCCCTCCCCCAAGAGACCCAGTACTTC
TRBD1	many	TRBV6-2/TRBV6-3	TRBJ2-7	CASRKRQGWYEQYF	TGTGCCAGCAGGAAAAGACAGGGGTGGTACGAGCAGTACTTC
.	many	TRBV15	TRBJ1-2	CATSMGVRYGYTF	TGTGCCACCAGCATGGGGGTTCGCTATGGCTACACCTTC
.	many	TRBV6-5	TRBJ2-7	CASSYSTVGYEQYF	TGTGCCAGCAGTTACTCGACGGTGGGCTACGAGCAGTACTTC
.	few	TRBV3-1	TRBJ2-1	CASSHRFSYNEQFF	TGTGCCAGCAGCCATCGGTTCTCCTACAATGAGCAGTTCTTC
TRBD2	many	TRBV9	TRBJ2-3	CASSGRAGPTDTQYF	TGTGCCAGCAGCGGACGAGCGGGACCCACAGATACGCAGTATTTT
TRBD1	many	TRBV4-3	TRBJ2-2	CASSQVTGTTGELFF	TGCGCCAGCAGCCAGGTGACAGGGACCACCGGGGAGCTGTTTTTT
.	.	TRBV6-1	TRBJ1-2	CASRQAAANYGYTF	TGTGCCAGCCGGCAGGCAGCCGCCAACTATGGCTACACCTTC
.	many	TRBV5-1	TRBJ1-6	CASSLGGTSSPLHF	TGCGCCAGCAGCTTGGGAGGGACATCGTCACCCCTCCACTTT
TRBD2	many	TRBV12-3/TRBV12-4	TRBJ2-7	CASSTSGKYEQYF	TGTGCCAGCAGTACTAGCGGGAAATACGAGCAGTACTTC
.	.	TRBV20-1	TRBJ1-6	CSAHKMGRNSPLHF	TGCAGTGCCCACAAGATGGGACGTAATTCACCCCTCCACTTT
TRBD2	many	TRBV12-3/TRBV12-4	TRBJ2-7	CASGGGLAGVEQYF	TGTGCCAGCGGGGGAGGGCTAGCGGGAGTCGAGCAGTACTTC
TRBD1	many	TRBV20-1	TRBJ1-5	CSAQGAGNQPQHF	TGCAGTGCCCAGGGGGCAGGCAATCAGCCCCAGCATTTT
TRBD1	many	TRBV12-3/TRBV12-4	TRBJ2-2	CASSGTGMAGELFF	TGTGCCAGCAGCGGGACAGGGATGGCCGGGGAGCTGTTTTTT
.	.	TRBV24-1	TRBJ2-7	CATSVSREPYEQYF	TGTGCCACCAGTGTAAGTCGGGAACCCTACGAGCAGTACTTC
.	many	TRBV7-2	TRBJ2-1	CASSLTGVDEQFF	TGTGCCAGCAGCTTAACGGGAGTGGATGAGCAGTTCTTC
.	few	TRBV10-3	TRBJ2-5	CAISDGLPQETQYF	TGTGCCATCAGTGACGGCCTCCCTCAAGAGACCCAGTACTTC
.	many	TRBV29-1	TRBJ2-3	CSVVYHMTDTQYF	TGCAGCGTTGTCTACCACATGACAGATACGCAGTATTTT
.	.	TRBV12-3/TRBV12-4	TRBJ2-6	CASRLGGTVLSGANVLTF	TGTGCCAGCAGGCTAGGGGGGACAGTCCTCTCTGGGGCCAACGTCCTGACTTTC
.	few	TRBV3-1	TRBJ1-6	CASSTDSWAPLHF	TGTGCCAGCAGCACGGACAGTTGGGCACCCCTCCACTTT
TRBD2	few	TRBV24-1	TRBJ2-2	CATSDPGTSGKEVNTGELFF	TGTGCCACCAGTGACCCCGGGACTAGCGGGAAAGAGGTGAACACCGGGGAGCTGTTTTTT
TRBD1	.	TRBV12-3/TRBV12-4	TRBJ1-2	CASSWTGAKTHYGYTF	TGTGCCAGCAGTTGGACAGGGGCCAAAACCCACTATGGCTACACCTTC
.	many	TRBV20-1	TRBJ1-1	CSARQPQTEAFF	TGCAGTGCCCGTCAGCCTCAAACTGAAGCTTTCTTT
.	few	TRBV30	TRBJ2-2	CAWSVLETGELFF	TGTGCCTGGAGTGTACTGGAAACCGGGGAGCTGTTTTTT
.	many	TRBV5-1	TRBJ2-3	CASSLSPPSDTQYF	TGCGCCAGCAGCTTGTCCCCCCCCTCAGATACGCAGTATTTT
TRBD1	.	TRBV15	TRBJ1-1	CASGQGVTEAFF	TGTGCCTCGGGACAGGGGGTCACTGAAGCTTTCTTT
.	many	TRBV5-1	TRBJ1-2	CASSSSDKTSYGYTF	TGCGCCAGCAGCTCATCTGATAAAACTAGCTATGGCTACACCTTC
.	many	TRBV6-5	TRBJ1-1	CASSPEAPGGFTEAFF	TGTGCCAGCAGCCCCGAGGCTCCTGGAGGATTCACTGAAGCTTTCTTT
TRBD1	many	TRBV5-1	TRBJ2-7	CASGRDRGAYEQYF	TGCGCCAGCGGCCGGGACAGGGGAGCCTACGAGCAGTACTTC
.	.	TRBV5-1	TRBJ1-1	CASSLSGQSVRNTEAFF	TGCGCCAGCAGCTTGAGCGGACAGTCAGTGAGGAACACTGAAGCTTTCTTT
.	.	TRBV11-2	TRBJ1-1	CASSLDFGLRKNTEAFF	TGTGCCAGCAGCTTAGATTTTGGCCTTAGGAAGAACACTGAAGCTTTCTTT
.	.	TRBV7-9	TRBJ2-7	CASSRGANHEQYF	TGTGCCAGCAGCCGGGGGGCGAACCACGAGCAGTACTTC
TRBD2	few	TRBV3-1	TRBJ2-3	CASSLLAGRSTSTDTQYF	TGTGCCAGCAGTTTACTAGCGGGGAGGTCGACGAGCACAGATACGCAGTATTTT
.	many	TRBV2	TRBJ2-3	CASRNDRDTQYF	TGTGCCAGCAGGAACGACCGAGATACGCAGTATTTT
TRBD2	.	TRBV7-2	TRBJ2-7	CASSYAVLAGVPDEQYF	TGTGCCAGCAGCTATGCGGTGCTAGCGGGAGTACCCGACGAGCAGTACTTC
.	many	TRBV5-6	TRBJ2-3	CASSLPGSFLDTQYF	TGTGCCAGCAGCCTTCCGGGGAGCTTTTTAGATACGCAGTATTTT
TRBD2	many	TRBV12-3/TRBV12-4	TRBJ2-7	CASSSLGEGKQYF	TGTGCCAGCAGTTCATTGGGGGAGGGGAAACAGTACTTC
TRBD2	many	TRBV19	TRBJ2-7	CASSALAGGPVYEQYF	TGTGCCAGTAGTGCTCTAGCGGGAGGGCCCGTCTACGAGCAGTACTTC
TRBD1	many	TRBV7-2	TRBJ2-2	CASSLRTGGFNTGELFF	TGTGCCAGCAGCCTACGGACAGGGGGCTTTAACACCGGGGAGCTGTTTTTT
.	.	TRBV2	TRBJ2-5	CASRTTGGTQYF	TGTGCCAGCAGGACGACCGGGGGAACCCAGTACTTC
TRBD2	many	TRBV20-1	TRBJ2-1	CSARDLASGGYNEQFF	TGCAGTGCTAGAGACCTTGCTAGCGGAGGATACAATGAGCAGTTCTTC